A single sample gave rise to the 12 T cell receptor beta chains below, sequenced in a study of blood T cell repertoires in COVID-19. The method was immunoSEQ multiplex PCR; TCRdb's version includes in-frame clones alone and lacks a portion of them. The table lists a few hundred thousand clones, 89% of them singletons. The sample consisted of PBMCs or T cells enriched from blood (not recorded which). The receptors here all came from a woman aged 30 to 39 who had recovered from COVID-19.

V gene TRBV27 combines with J gene TRBJ2-1, with 8 bases aligning to TRBD2. Unmatched junction bases numbered 9, after V lost 3 bases and J lost 8 bases. CDR1 is MNHEY and CDR2 is SMNVEV in the germline V gene (reference sequence). The CDR3 is 15 amino acids. The CDR3 is CASSLRTSWGHEQFF. The CDR3 bases are TGTGCCAGCAGTTTGAGGACTAGCTGGGGTCATGAGCAGTTCTTC.

This chain uses TRBV5-4 with TRBJ2-2, with D tentatively TRBD1 (6 bases). Germline V gives CDR1 SGHNT, CDR2 YYREEE (reference sequence). The CDR3 extends over 15 amino acids. Trimming took 0 bases from V and 6 from J, leaving 12 bases between them. CDR3 nucleotides: TGTGCCAGCAGCTTGGAACCAGGGGAGCCCGGGGAGCTGTTTTTT. It codes for CASSLEPGEPGELFF.

The gene calls are TRBV5-1 and TRBJ1-1; D unclear. Trimming cost V 4 bases and J 1 base, with 11 bases left between them. The CDR3 length is 14 residues. The germline CDR1 and CDR2 sequences are SGHRS and YFSETQ. DNA for the CDR3: TGCGCCAGCAGCAGAGTCACGGGGAACACTGAAGCTTTCTTT. Translated: CASSRVTGNTEAFF.

The chain couples TRBV6-5 to TRBJ1-2; D is perhaps TRBD1 (6 bases). Trimming removed 2 bases at V and 6 bases at J, with 16 bases between. The germline V gene encodes CDR1 MNHEY and CDR2 SVGAGI. There are 15 residues in the CDR3. The CDR3 here is CASSYEKTGNNGYTF. Here the CDR3 DNA reads TGTGCCAGCAGTTACGAGAAGACAGGAAATAATGGCTACACCTTC.

The CDR3 region has the DNA TGTGCCAGCAGTGAAAATGGGGGGGAGCAGTACTTC. It translates to CASSENGGEQYF. J is TRBJ2-7 and V is TRBV2; tentative D call: TRBD2 (6 bases). With 2 bases removed from V and 7 bases from J, the gap between germline ends came to 9 bases. The germline gives CDR1 SNHLY, CDR2 FYNNEI. The CDR3 consists of 12 residues.

The genes are TRBV28 and TRBJ1-6; 7 bases match TRBD1. This CDR3 region has 16 residues. V dropped 3 bases and J dropped 7; count of bases not matched to a gene: 9. Germline V gene sequence: CDR1 MDHEN, CDR2 SYDVKM. CDR3 sequence: CASSLASGTANSPLHF. The CDR3 DNA reads as TGTGCCAGCAGTTTGGCTTCCGGGACAGCGAATTCACCCCTCCACTTT.

This chain joins TRBV7-9 and TRBJ1-5; no clear D. V was trimmed by 4 bases and J by 1 base, leaving 5 bases between them. The CDR3 runs to 13 residues. Per germline, CDR1 SEHNR and CDR2 FQNEAQ (reference sequence). Written as DNA, the CDR3 is TGTGCCAGCAGCTCCGGGAGCAATCAGCCCCAGCATTTT. Residues: CASSSGSNQPQHF. The whole variable domain, filled in from reference TRBV7-9 and TRBJ1-5, reads DTGVSQNPRHKITKRGQNVTFRCDPISEHNRLYWYRQTLGQGPEFLTYFQNEAQLEKSRLLSDRFSAERPKGSFSTLEIQRTEQGDSAMYLCASSSGSNQPQHFGDGTRLSIL.

The gene calls are TRBV18 and TRBJ1-5; perhaps TRBD1 as D (5 bases). The CDR3 runs 15 residues. V was shortened by 6 bases and J by 6 bases, with 18 bases between the two germline ends. The germline V gene encodes CDR1 KGHSH and CDR2 LQKENI. For the CDR3, the DNA is TGTGCCAGCTCCCCCGGGGGAGGGGCTGGTCAGCCCCAGCATTTT. Translated, it gives CASSPGGGAGQPQHF.

V gene TRBV2 combines with J gene TRBJ2-5, with D maybe TRBD2 (5 bases). The CDR3 is made up of 12 amino acids. V lost 4 bases and J lost 3, with 6 bases in between. CDR1 is SNHLY, CDR2 FYNNEI, per germline. This CDR3 is CASSVGEETQYF. The CDR3 bases are TGTGCCAGCAGTGTCGGGGAAGAGACCCAGTACTTC.

The V call is TRBV7-9, the J call TRBJ1-1, with TRBD1 matching over 7 bases. CDR3 size: 15 residues. Germline CDR1 SEHNR, CDR2 FQNEAQ (reference sequence). With V trimmed by 2 bases and J by 5 bases, 8 bases remained unmatched. The CDR3 DNA follows: TGTGCCAGCAGCTTACAGGCGCCAGGGGGGACTGAAGCTTTCTTT. Translated, it gives CASSLQAPGGTEAFF. Complete variable domain (other parts from reference TRBV7-9 and TRBJ1-1): DTGVSQNPRHKITKRGQNVTFRCDPISEHNRLYWYRQTLGQGPEFLTYFQNEAQLEKSRLLSDRFSAERPKGSFSTLEIQRTEQGDSAMYLCASSLQAPGGTEAFFGQGTRLTVV.

This sequence joins TRBV6-5 and TRBJ1-2, with D possibly matching TRBD1 (5 bases). CDR3 length equals 12 residues. Trimming took off 6 bases at V and 5 bases at J, with 10 bases between the two ends. The V gene's germline CDR1 is MNHEY and CDR2 SVGAGI. CDR3 sequence reads: CASSPDSYGYTF. The CDR3 DNA reads as TGTGCCAGCAGCCCCGACAGTTATGGCTACACCTTC.

The genes are TRBV7-8 and TRBJ1-5; D not certain. Per germline, CDR1 SGHVS and CDR2 FQNEAQ. The CDR3 is made up of 16 amino acids. Trimming pared 1 base from V and 0 bases from J, leaving 10 bases between. The CDR3 DNA sequence: TGTGCCAGCAGCTTAGGGTACGGGGATAGCAATCAGCCCCAGCATTTT. Its translation: CASSLGYGDSNQPQHF. Together with reference TRBV7-8 and TRBJ1-5, the CDR3 gives the full variable domain: GAGVSQSPRYKVAKRGQDVALRCDPISGHVSLFWYQQALGQGPEFLTYFQNEAQLDKSGLPSDRFFAERPEGSVSTLKIQRTQQEDSAVYLCASSLGYGDSNQPQHFGDGTRLSIL.